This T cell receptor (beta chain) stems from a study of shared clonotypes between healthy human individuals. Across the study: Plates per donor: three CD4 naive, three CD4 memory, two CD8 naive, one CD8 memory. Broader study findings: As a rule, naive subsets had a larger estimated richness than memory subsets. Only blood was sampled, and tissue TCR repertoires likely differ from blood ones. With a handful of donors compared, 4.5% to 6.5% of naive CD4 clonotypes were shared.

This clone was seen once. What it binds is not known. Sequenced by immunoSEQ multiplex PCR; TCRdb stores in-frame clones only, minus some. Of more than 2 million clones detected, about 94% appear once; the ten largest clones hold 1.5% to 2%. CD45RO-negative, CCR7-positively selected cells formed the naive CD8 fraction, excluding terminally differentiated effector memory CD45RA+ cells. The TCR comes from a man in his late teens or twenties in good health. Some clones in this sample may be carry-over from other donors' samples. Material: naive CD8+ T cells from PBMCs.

CDR3 loop: CASTFGVGGNEQFF. The CDR3 nucleotides read TGTGCCAGCACTTTTGGTGTGGGAGGTAATGAGCAGTTCTTC. The V and J genes are TRBV28 and TRBJ2-1, with D possibly TRBD2 on 6 matching bases. The CDR3 has 14 amino acids. Germline V gene lookup returns CDR1 MDHEN and CDR2 SYDVKM. V was trimmed by 7 bases and J by 7 bases, leaving 17 bases between them.